Listed below are T cell receptor beta chains from one sample, sequenced in a study of OX40 agonist ivuxolimab in advanced cancers. The repertoire was sequenced with immunoSEQ multiplex PCR; TCRdb's copy has only in-frame clones and lacks some. The sample gives some 44,000 clones, 80% to 90% of which show up once; 4.7% is in the top ten. Sequenced here: CD4+ or CD8+ T cells sorted from blood, sampled in a trial of the OX40 agonist ivuxolimab. These receptor sequences come from an adult with an advanced solid tumor such as melanoma, head and neck, liver or kidney cancer. Both conserved end residues are part of each CDR3. A D gene is named only where the DNA matches it firmly. Clone size is given for some rows only: seen once, a few or many times, or a class if the clone is expanded.

v_call	j_call	d_call	clone_size	cdr3_aa	cdr3_nt
TRBV10-2	TRBJ1-5	TRBD1	-	CASSWTGSDQPQHF	TGCGCCAGCAGTTGGACAGGGTCGGATCAGCCCCAGCATTTT
TRBV5-6	TRBJ1-4	-	-	CASSLVGTTNEKLFF	TGTGCCAGCAGCTTGGTGGGAACAACTAATGAAAAACTGTTTTTT
TRBV7-9	TRBJ1-1	-	-	CASSLAREATEAFF	TGTGCCAGCAGCTTAGCCCGGGAGGCGACTGAAGCTTTCTTT
TRBV4-2	TRBJ2-3	TRBD2	-	CASSQEAGGADTQYF	TGTGCCAGCAGCCAAGAGGCCGGGGGGGCAGATACGCAGTATTTT
TRBV9	TRBJ1-2	-	-	CASSPQSTVNYGYTF	TGTGCCAGCAGCCCTCAATCGACAGTCAACTATGGCTACACCTTC
TRBV28	TRBJ1-1	TRBD1	-	CASSSGAQGLGTEAFF	TGTGCCAGCAGTTCGGGGGCACAGGGGCTTGGGACTGAAGCTTTCTTT
TRBV7-2	TRBJ2-7	TRBD1	-	CASSLRTGATYEQYF	TGTGCCAGCAGCCTACGGACAGGGGCAACCTACGAGCAGTACTTC
TRBV11-2	TRBJ2-5	-	-	CASSQGDIRGTQYF	TGTGCCAGCTCCCAAGGGGACATCCGTGGGACCCAGTACTTC
TRBV7-9	TRBJ2-7	TRBD2	-	CASSLTGTSGGRSYEQYF	TGTGCCAGCAGCTTAACCGGGACTAGCGGGGGGCGATCCTACGAGCAGTACTTC
TRBV28	TRBJ1-4	TRBD1	-	CASSSTGTEEKLFF	TGTGCCAGCAGTTCGACAGGGACGGAGGAAAAACTGTTTTTT
TRBV5-4	TRBJ2-5	-	-	CASSLRAGLLETQYF	TGTGCCAGCAGCCTCCGGGCGGGGCTGCTGGAGACCCAGTACTTC
TRBV5-6	TRBJ2-5	-	-	CASSDRRETQYF	TGTGCCAGCAGCGATAGAAGGGAGACCCAGTACTTC
TRBV9	TRBJ1-3	TRBD1	-	CASSVDPTQDRGAGNTIYF	TGTGCCAGCAGCGTAGACCCGACGCAAGACAGGGGGGCTGGAAACACCATATATTTT
TRBV6-1	TRBJ2-1	TRBD1	-	CASSGPDRGLDNEQFF	TGTGCCAGCAGTGGCCCTGACAGGGGGCTCGACAATGAGCAGTTCTTC
TRBV10-3	TRBJ1-1	-	-	CAIKEGDGEAFF	TGTGCCATCAAAGAAGGGGATGGTGAAGCTTTCTTT
TRBV27	TRBJ2-7	-	-	CASGNGGGPSYEQYF	TGTGCCAGCGGAAATGGGGGGGGCCCGTCCTACGAGCAGTACTTC
TRBV18	TRBJ1-1	-	-	CASSPPATLTEAFF	TGTGCCAGCTCACCACCGGCTACCCTTACTGAAGCTTTCTTT
TRBV28	TRBJ2-1	-	-	CASSGYMGPQRSYNEQFF	TGTGCCAGCAGTGGTTATATGGGACCGCAAAGATCCTACAATGAGCAGTTCTTC
TRBV4-3	TRBJ1-5	-	few	CASSQDVTVNQPQHF	TGCGCCAGCAGCCAAGATGTCACAGTTAATCAGCCCCAGCATTTT
TRBV2	TRBJ2-5	TRBD2	few	CASSTSGGAKETQYF	TGTGCCAGCAGTACTAGCGGGGGGGCGAAAGAGACCCAGTACTTC
TRBV2	TRBJ1-1	-	-	CASSEQGLRHAFF	TGTGCCAGCAGTGAACAGGGGTTGAGGCATGCTTTCTTT
TRBV18	TRBJ2-1	TRBD2	-	CASSIREGGEQFF	TGTGCCAGCTCAATTCGGGAGGGCGGTGAGCAGTTCTTC
TRBV4-1	TRBJ2-1	-	-	CASSQDRTQAYNEQFF	TGCGCCAGCAGCCAAGATCGGACGCAAGCCTACAATGAGCAGTTCTTC
TRBV5-6	TRBJ2-6	-	-	CASSLRPPSGANVLTF	TGTGCCAGCAGCTTGCGACCGCCCTCTGGGGCCAACGTCCTGACTTTC
TRBV2	TRBJ1-2	-	-	CASSDKNRHGYTF	TGTGCCAGCAGTGATAAGAACAGACATGGCTACACCTTC
TRBV2	TRBJ2-7	-	-	CASTSVREAYEQYF	TGTGCCAGCACCTCGGTCAGGGAGGCGTACGAGCAGTACTTC
TRBV28	TRBJ1-2	-	-	CASSYYSQGLVVGGYTF	TGTGCCAGCAGTTACTATTCCCAAGGCCTCGTAGTCGGCGGCTACACCTTC
TRBV6-1	TRBJ2-1	TRBD1	few	CASSSPGQAYNEQFF	TGTGCCAGCAGCTCACCGGGACAGGCCTACAATGAGCAGTTCTTC
TRBV11-2	TRBJ2-7	-	-	CASSSGSYEQYF	TGTGCCAGCAGCTCGGGCTCCTACGAGCAGTACTTC
TRBV11-2	TRBJ2-6	-	-	CASSLGTYTGANVLTF	TGTGCCAGCAGCTTAGGGACTTACACTGGGGCCAACGTCCTGACTTTC
TRBV28	TRBJ2-7	-	-	CASRSGQGRPIYYEQYF	TGTGCCAGCAGGTCAGGGCAGGGGCGACCTATTTACTACGAGCAGTACTTC
TRBV6-1	TRBJ1-1	-	-	CASTLEWGGSTEAFF	TGTGCCAGCACCCTGGAATGGGGAGGGAGCACTGAAGCTTTCTTT
TRBV9	TRBJ2-7	-	-	CASSVGSGENEQYF	TGTGCCAGCAGCGTAGGCAGTGGTGAGAACGAGCAGTACTTC
TRBV5-4	TRBJ2-1	-	-	CASSPQLGTYNEQFF	TGTGCCAGCAGCCCCCAACTAGGGACCTACAATGAGCAGTTCTTC
TRBV5-6	TRBJ2-7	TRBD2	-	CASSWGLAGEQYF	TGTGCCAGCAGCTGGGGACTAGCAGGCGAGCAGTACTTC
TRBV10-3	TRBJ2-3	TRBD1	-	CAISEPGQITDTQYF	TGTGCCATCAGTGAACCGGGACAGATCACAGATACGCAGTATTTT
TRBV19	TRBJ2-7	-	-	CARWRHSLYEQYF	TGTGCCAGATGGAGGCACTCGCTCTACGAGCAGTACTTC
TRBV2	TRBJ2-1	TRBD1	once	CASSVGTGAREQFF	TGTGCCAGCAGTGTAGGGACAGGGGCTAGAGAGCAGTTCTTC
TRBV18	TRBJ2-2	-	-	CASSPSELTGELFF	TGTGCCAGCTCACCCTCAGAACTCACCGGGGAGCTGTTTTTT